Listed below are T cell receptor beta chains from one sample, sequenced in a study of cytomegalovirus exposure and HLA in healthy donors. Here immunoSEQ multiplex PCR was the method, and the copy in TCRdb shows in-frame clones only, minus some. The table includes fewer than 70,000 clones, 75% to 85% detected once. The sample comprised PBMCs. These receptors came from a woman in her thirties or forties in good health and CMV-seronegative. The CDR3 runs from the conserved cysteine through the conserved F or W. Fields, in order: clone size, J gene, V gene, D gene, CDR3 DNA, CDR3 protein. D genes are given only for firm matches. Clone sizes are given selectively: once, few, many, or a class where the clone is expanded.

clone size: NA; J gene: TRBJ2-5; V gene: TRBV7-9; D gene: NA; CDR3 DNA: TGTGCCAGCAGCTTCAGGCGAACAGGTGGTATGGAGACCCAGTACTTC; CDR3 protein: CASSFRRTGGMETQYF
clone size: NA; J gene: TRBJ1-1; V gene: TRBV18; D gene: TRBD1; CDR3 DNA: TGTGCCAGCTCACCAGACAGGGGGAACACTGAAGCTTTCTTT; CDR3 protein: CASSPDRGNTEAFF
clone size: NA; J gene: TRBJ1-5; V gene: TRBV19; D gene: NA; CDR3 DNA: TGTGCCAGTAGCAAGACAGACAATCAGCCCCAGCATTTT; CDR3 protein: CASSKTDNQPQHF
clone size: NA; J gene: TRBJ2-1; V gene: TRBV21-1; D gene: NA; CDR3 DNA: TGTGCCAGCAGCAAAAGCGGAGGACTTTTCGCCTACAATGAGCAGTTCTTC; CDR3 protein: CASSKSGGLFAYNEQFF
clone size: NA; J gene: TRBJ2-5; V gene: TRBV6-1; D gene: TRBD2; CDR3 DNA: TGTGCCAGTACCCCTAGCGGGAGGAATCAAGCCCAGTACTTC; CDR3 protein: CASTPSGRNQAQYF
clone size: NA; J gene: TRBJ1-2; V gene: TRBV28; D gene: TRBD1; CDR3 DNA: TGTGCCAGCAGTTTTGGGGACAGGGGCTACACCTTC; CDR3 protein: CASSFGDRGYTF
clone size: once; J gene: TRBJ2-5; V gene: TRBV28; D gene: NA; CDR3 DNA: TGTGCCAGCAGTCCTAGGTCCCCGAGAGAGACCCAGTACTTC; CDR3 protein: CASSPRSPRETQYF
clone size: NA; J gene: TRBJ1-2; V gene: TRBV18; D gene: TRBD1; CDR3 DNA: TGTGCCAGCTCACCATGGACAGGCTTCCAGGTCTATGGCTACACCTTC; CDR3 protein: CASSPWTGFQVYGYTF
clone size: NA; J gene: TRBJ2-1; V gene: TRBV18; D gene: NA; CDR3 DNA: TGTGCCAGCTCACCACAACAGGGAGACTATGAGCAGTTCTTC; CDR3 protein: CASSPQQGDYEQFF
clone size: once; J gene: TRBJ1-1; V gene: TRBV7-3; D gene: TRBD1; CDR3 DNA: TGTGCCAGCAGCCCGGACAGGGTCACTGAAGCTTTCTTT; CDR3 protein: CASSPDRVTEAFF
clone size: few; J gene: TRBJ1-2; V gene: TRBV28; D gene: NA; CDR3 DNA: TGTGCCAGCAGCCAGGACAGTCCCTATGGCTACACCTTC; CDR3 protein: CASSQDSPYGYTF
clone size: NA; J gene: TRBJ2-7; V gene: TRBV28; D gene: NA; CDR3 DNA: TGTGCCAGCAGTTCACCTCGTTCCAGGGGTTACGAGCAGTACTTC; CDR3 protein: CASSSPRSRGYEQYF
clone size: NA; J gene: TRBJ1-1; V gene: TRBV28; D gene: NA; CDR3 DNA: TGTGCCAGCAGTTTATTTCAGGGAGGGACTGAAGCTTTCTTT; CDR3 protein: CASSLFQGGTEAFF
clone size: NA; J gene: TRBJ2-7; V gene: TRBV4-1; D gene: NA; CDR3 DNA: TGCGCCAGCAGCCAAGATTCTAGAACCTACGAGCAGTACTTC; CDR3 protein: CASSQDSRTYEQYF
clone size: NA; J gene: TRBJ2-2; V gene: TRBV6-6; D gene: TRBD1; CDR3 DNA: TGTGCCAGCAGTTACACGGGACCCAACAGGGGGGGGGAGCTGTTTTTT; CDR3 protein: CASSYTGPNRGGELFF
clone size: NA; J gene: TRBJ2-5; V gene: TRBV5-1; D gene: TRBD1; CDR3 DNA: TGCGCCAGCAGCTTGGGACAGGGCAAGGGAGAGACCCAGTACTTC; CDR3 protein: CASSLGQGKGETQYF
clone size: NA; J gene: TRBJ2-3; V gene: TRBV30; D gene: TRBD2; CDR3 DNA: TGTGCCTGGAGTGGGGCGGGGGAGGGGCCAGATACGCAGTATTTT; CDR3 protein: CAWSGAGEGPDTQYF
clone size: NA; J gene: TRBJ2-5; V gene: TRBV19; D gene: TRBD2; CDR3 DNA: TGTGCCAGCGGACTAGCGGGAGTAGAGACCCAGTACTTC; CDR3 protein: CASGLAGVETQYF
clone size: NA; J gene: TRBJ1-1; V gene: TRBV18; D gene: NA; CDR3 DNA: TGTGCCAGCTCACTGTCAGAGAACACTGAAGCTTTCTTT; CDR3 protein: CASSLSENTEAFF
clone size: NA; J gene: TRBJ2-1; V gene: TRBV28; D gene: TRBD2; CDR3 DNA: TGTGCCAGCAGTAGGACTAGCGGGAGGAATGAGCAGTTCTTC; CDR3 protein: CASSRTSGRNEQFF
clone size: NA; J gene: TRBJ2-6; V gene: TRBV7-2; D gene: TRBD1; CDR3 DNA: TGTGCCAGCACCAGACAGGGGTCTGGGGCCAACGTCCTGACTTTC; CDR3 protein: CASTRQGSGANVLTF
clone size: NA; J gene: TRBJ1-2; V gene: TRBV19; D gene: TRBD1; CDR3 DNA: TGTGCCAGTAGCACGACCGGGACAGGGGAGGGAGGCTACACCTTC; CDR3 protein: CASSTTGTGEGGYTF
clone size: NA; J gene: TRBJ2-1; V gene: TRBV14; D gene: NA; CDR3 DNA: TGTGCCAGCAGCCCTCGGGTAGCCGAGGAGCAGTTCTTC; CDR3 protein: CASSPRVAEEQFF
clone size: NA; J gene: TRBJ1-3; V gene: TRBV10-2; D gene: NA; CDR3 DNA: TGCGCCAGCAAGGACCAGGGGACTGGAAACACCATATATTTT; CDR3 protein: CASKDQGTGNTIYF
clone size: NA; J gene: TRBJ2-4; V gene: TRBV28; D gene: NA; CDR3 DNA: TGTGCCAGCAGTTTTAACAGGAGAAACATTCAGTACTTC; CDR3 protein: CASSFNRRNIQYF
clone size: NA; J gene: TRBJ2-1; V gene: TRBV5-1; D gene: TRBD1; CDR3 DNA: TGCGCCAGCAGCATTTCCGGGGACAGGGGTGGCTATGAGCAGTTCTTC; CDR3 protein: CASSISGDRGGYEQFF
clone size: NA; J gene: TRBJ1-3; V gene: TRBV4-1; D gene: NA; CDR3 DNA: TGCGCCAGCAGCCAGGCGGGAAGCGGAAACACCATATATTTT; CDR3 protein: CASSQAGSGNTIYF
clone size: NA; J gene: TRBJ2-3; V gene: TRBV27; D gene: TRBD2; CDR3 DNA: TGTGCCAGCAGAGGGCTAGCGGACCTCACAGATACGCAGTATTTT; CDR3 protein: CASRGLADLTDTQYF
clone size: few; J gene: TRBJ2-3; V gene: TRBV28; D gene: TRBD2; CDR3 DNA: TGTGCCAGCAGTTTGGGACTAGCGGGAGGGAGCACAGATACGCAGTATTTT; CDR3 protein: CASSLGLAGGSTDTQYF
clone size: NA; J gene: TRBJ1-2; V gene: TRBV28; D gene: TRBD1; CDR3 DNA: TGTGCCAGCAGTTTTGGGACAGTCTATGGCTACACCTTC; CDR3 protein: CASSFGTVYGYTF
clone size: NA; J gene: TRBJ1-3; V gene: TRBV2; D gene: TRBD1; CDR3 DNA: TGTGCCAGCAGTCTCCCTTTGGCAGGGGGGACTGGAAACACCATATATTTT; CDR3 protein: CASSLPLAGGTGNTIYF
clone size: NA; J gene: TRBJ1-1; V gene: TRBV9; D gene: NA; CDR3 DNA: TGTGCCAGCAGCGTTCAACCCGAGAGCGTCACTGAAGCTTTCTTT; CDR3 protein: CASSVQPESVTEAFF
clone size: NA; J gene: TRBJ1-2; V gene: TRBV28; D gene: NA; CDR3 DNA: TGTGCCAGCATTCCTTCCGGCGGCTTTAACTATGGCTACACCTTC; CDR3 protein: CASIPSGGFNYGYTF
clone size: NA; J gene: TRBJ2-4; V gene: TRBV9; D gene: TRBD1; CDR3 DNA: TGTGCCAGCAGCGTAGAGGGACAGGCAATAATTCAGTACTTC; CDR3 protein: CASSVEGQAIIQYF
clone size: once; J gene: TRBJ1-1; V gene: TRBV30; D gene: NA; CDR3 DNA: TGTGCCTGGACAGTTTTGAACACTGAAGCTTTCTTT; CDR3 protein: CAWTVLNTEAFF
clone size: NA; J gene: TRBJ2-7; V gene: TRBV18; D gene: NA; CDR3 DNA: TGTGCCAGCTCAACTAACAGGGACGTAGGGTACGAGCAGTACTTC; CDR3 protein: CASSTNRDVGYEQYF
clone size: NA; J gene: TRBJ1-2; V gene: TRBV28; D gene: TRBD1; CDR3 DNA: TGTGCCAGCAGTTTAGTCCAGGGGGTTAATGGCTACACCTTC; CDR3 protein: CASSLVQGVNGYTF
clone size: NA; J gene: TRBJ2-5; V gene: TRBV15; D gene: TRBD2; CDR3 DNA: TGTGCCACCAGCTTGCGGGAGGGCCAAGAGACCCAGTACTTC; CDR3 protein: CATSLREGQETQYF
clone size: NA; J gene: TRBJ1-1; V gene: TRBV7-6; D gene: NA; CDR3 DNA: TGTGCCAGCAGCTTAGACCCACCTACAGGGTCGAACACTGAAGCTTTCTTT; CDR3 protein: CASSLDPPTGSNTEAFF
clone size: NA; J gene: TRBJ2-2; V gene: TRBV15; D gene: TRBD2; CDR3 DNA: TGTGCCACCAGCAGAACTAGCGGGAGCTTCTCCGGGGAGCTGTTTTTT; CDR3 protein: CATSRTSGSFSGELFF
clone size: NA; J gene: TRBJ2-2; V gene: TRBV4-1; D gene: TRBD2; CDR3 DNA: TGCGCCAGCAGCCAAGATCCGGTTAGCGGGACCAACACCGGGGAGCTGTTTTTT; CDR3 protein: CASSQDPVSGTNTGELFF
clone size: NA; J gene: TRBJ2-7; V gene: TRBV27; D gene: NA; CDR3 DNA: TGTGCCAGCAGTCAACAGGGCCACGAGCAGTACTTC; CDR3 protein: CASSQQGHEQYF
clone size: NA; J gene: TRBJ1-1; V gene: TRBV4-2; D gene: NA; CDR3 DNA: TGTGCCAGCAGCCAAGGGGAGGGGTTGGGCACTGAAGCTTTCTTT; CDR3 protein: CASSQGEGLGTEAFF
clone size: NA; J gene: TRBJ2-7; V gene: TRBV6-5; D gene: TRBD1; CDR3 DNA: TGTGCCAGCAGTCCGGGGACAGGGGGCGGCTACGAGCAGTACTTC; CDR3 protein: CASSPGTGGGYEQYF
clone size: NA; J gene: TRBJ1-5; V gene: TRBV6-5; D gene: NA; CDR3 DNA: TGTGCCAGCAGACCAGGGTGGAGTATGGTTGAGCCCCAGCATTTT; CDR3 protein: CASRPGWSMVEPQHF
clone size: NA; J gene: TRBJ2-3; V gene: TRBV4-1; D gene: TRBD2; CDR3 DNA: TGCGCCAGCAGCCAAGTCGCGGGCGGGAGTGGCCCCGGTACGCAGTATTTT; CDR3 protein: CASSQVAGGSGPGTQYF
clone size: NA; J gene: TRBJ2-1; V gene: TRBV6-5; D gene: NA; CDR3 DNA: TGTGCCAGCAGTTACTCGAGGGCAGGCTACAATGAGCAGTTCTTC; CDR3 protein: CASSYSRAGYNEQFF
clone size: NA; J gene: TRBJ1-2; V gene: TRBV28; D gene: NA; CDR3 DNA: TGTGCCAGCAGTTTATTATCTCGGCGCCCACCAACGAGGTATGGCTACACCTTC; CDR3 protein: CASSLLSRRPPTRYGYTF
clone size: NA; J gene: TRBJ2-2; V gene: TRBV19; D gene: TRBD2; CDR3 DNA: TGTGCCAGTAGTACAGGACTAGCGGGCACCGGGGAGCTGTTTTTT; CDR3 protein: CASSTGLAGTGELFF